The following is a T cell receptor (beta chain) sequence with its context. Its matching antigen is unknown. The entry originates in a study of cytomegalovirus exposure and HLA in healthy donors. Donors consisted of healthy bone marrow donors. The length of the CDR3 is 14 residues. Germline V lookup: CDR1 MNHEY, CDR2 SMNVEV (reference sequence). Between the trimmed V and J ends, which lost 0 bases and 7 bases, there was a span of 9 bases. The study's findings and limits: Most CMV-associated TCR beta chains appeared HLA-restricted in a later analysis. No immune exposure information besides CMV serostatus was available. Diagnosis of cytomegalovirus status made by the classifier reportedly showed high specificity and sensitivity.

This PCR relied on a set of 60 Vbeta primers and 13 Jbeta primers. Sequenced by immunoSEQ multiplex PCR; TCRdb stores in-frame clones only, minus some. Of 90,000 to 110,000 clones in the sample, just under 80% were seen once. The chain links TRBV27 to TRBJ2-2, with D possibly matching TRBD1 (5 bases). The source material was PBMCs. The TCR sequence derives from a man aged 30-40 years in good health and CMV-seronegative. The CDR3 protein is CASSLSQGIGELFF. As DNA, the CDR3 is TGTGCCAGCAGTTTATCCCAGGGAATCGGGGAGCTGTTTTTT.